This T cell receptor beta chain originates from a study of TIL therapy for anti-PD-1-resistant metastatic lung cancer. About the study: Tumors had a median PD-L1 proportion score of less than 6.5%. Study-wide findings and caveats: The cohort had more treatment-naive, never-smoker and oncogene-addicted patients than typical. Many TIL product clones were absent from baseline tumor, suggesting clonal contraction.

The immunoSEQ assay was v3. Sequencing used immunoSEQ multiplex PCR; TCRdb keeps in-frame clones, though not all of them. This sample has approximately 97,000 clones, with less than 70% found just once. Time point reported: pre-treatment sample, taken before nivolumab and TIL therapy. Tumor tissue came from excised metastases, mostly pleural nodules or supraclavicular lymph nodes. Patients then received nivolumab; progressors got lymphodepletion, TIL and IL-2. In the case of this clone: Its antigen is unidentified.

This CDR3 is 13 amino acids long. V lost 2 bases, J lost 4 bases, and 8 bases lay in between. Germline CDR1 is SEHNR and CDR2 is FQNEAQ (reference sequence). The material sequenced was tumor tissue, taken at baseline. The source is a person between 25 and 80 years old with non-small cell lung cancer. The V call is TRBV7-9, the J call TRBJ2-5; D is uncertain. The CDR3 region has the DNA TGTGCCAGCAGCTTATCCCGCCTAGAGACCCAGTACTTC. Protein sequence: CASSLSRLETQYF.